This TCR beta chain was found in a study of T cell responses to AZD1222 COVID-19 vaccine. Turning to this clone: Its antigen is as yet unknown.

Assay: immunoSEQ multiplex PCR; the TCRdb copy retains only in-frame clones and omits some. The table includes 110,000 to 150,000 clones, roughly 90% detected once. Broader study findings: Donors in the cohort were predominantly white British and more often female, and clonal diversity was possibly underestimated. Targeting of unmutated variant regions was reportedly seen in nearly half of spike-specific TCRs.

The CDR3 is 17 amino acids. Germline assignment: CDR1 SGHAT and CDR2 FQNNGV. V lost 3 bases to trimming and J lost 0 bases, with 15 bases between them. This specimen was peripheral blood, taken on day 0 of AZD1222 vaccination. This sequence was found in an adult in good health. This chain links TRBV11-2 with TRBJ2-4; D remains ambiguous. Written as DNA, the CDR3 is TGTGCCAGCAGCTTCTTGCCCCAGAAAATAGCCAAAAACATTCAGTACTTC. This codes for CASSFLPQKIAKNIQYF.